The clone carrying this TCR beta chain was seen many times. The target antigen is unknown. TCRdb re-analysed the reads in MiXCR, keeping a single row per CDR3 protein. The data show over 300,000 distinct CDR3 sequences, roughly 17% seen once. This specimen belongs to a study of T cell repertoires in cytomegalovirus infection. Overall study context: Public TCR beta signatures provided an indication of both CMV infection and a matching HLA type.

General study points: CMV-specific TCR beta clonotypes restricted by HLA-C were the ones dominating the ex vivo response. People with CMV and the relevant HLA were identified by cumulative public TCR beta family frequency.

The sample taken for sequencing was PBMCs. This sequence was found in a human donor in good health (CMV status not recorded). Some clones in this sample may be carry-over from other donors' samples.

The DNA for the CDR3 is TGTGCCAGCAGCTTGGCCGGGACTAGCGGGGGCCACGAGCAGTACTTC. This sequence encodes CASSLAGTSGGHEQYF. The V gene is TRBV7-2, the J gene TRBJ2-7, with TRBD2 matching over 14 bases. V was pared by 3 bases and J by 5 bases, with 6 bases of the junction left unmatched. Per germline, CDR1 SGHTA and CDR2 FQGNSA. This CDR3 has 16 amino acids.